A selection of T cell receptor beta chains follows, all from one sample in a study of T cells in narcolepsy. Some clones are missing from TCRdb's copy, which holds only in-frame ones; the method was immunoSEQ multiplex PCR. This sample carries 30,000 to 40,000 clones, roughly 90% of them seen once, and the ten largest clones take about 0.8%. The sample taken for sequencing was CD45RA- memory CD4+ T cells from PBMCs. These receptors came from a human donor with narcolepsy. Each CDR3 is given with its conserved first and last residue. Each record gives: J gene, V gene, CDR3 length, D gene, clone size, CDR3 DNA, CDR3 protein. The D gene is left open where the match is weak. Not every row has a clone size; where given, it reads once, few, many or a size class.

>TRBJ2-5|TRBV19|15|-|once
TGTGCCAGTAGTAGCCACAGGGCCGGGGAAGAGACCCAGTACTTC
CASSSHRAGEETQYF
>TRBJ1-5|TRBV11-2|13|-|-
TGTGCCAGCAGCTTAGACCTGGATCAGCCCCAGCATTTT
CASSLDLDQPQHF
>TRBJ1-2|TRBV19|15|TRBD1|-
TGTGCCAGTAGTAGGGACAGGACCATAAACTATGGCTACACCTTC
CASSRDRTINYGYTF
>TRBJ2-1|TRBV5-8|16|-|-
TGTGCCAGCAGCCCGGGGCTTGGGGCGGGGTACAATGAGCAGTTCTTC
CASSPGLGAGYNEQFF
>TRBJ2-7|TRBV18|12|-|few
TGTGCCAGCTCACCATTGAACAGCGAGCAGTACTTC
CASSPLNSEQYF
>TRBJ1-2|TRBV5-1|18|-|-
TGCGCCAGCAGCTCAGGGATGAGGGGCGGGGAAGCTAACTATGGCTACACCTTC
CASSSGMRGGEANYGYTF
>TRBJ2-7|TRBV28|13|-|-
TGTGCCAGCAGACCTCAGGGGTACGACGAGCAGTACTTC
CASRPQGYDEQYF
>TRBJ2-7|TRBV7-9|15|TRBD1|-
TGTGCCAGCAGCTCCGCGGACAGGGCTCGCAATGAGCAGTACTTC
CASSSADRARNEQYF
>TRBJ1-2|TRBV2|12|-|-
TGTGCCAGCAAACAACAGGCTCATGGCTACACCTTC
CASKQQAHGYTF
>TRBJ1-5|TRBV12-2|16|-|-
TGTGCAAGTCGCTTAGCGCGGGGACAGGGAACTCAGCCCCAGCATTTT
CASRLARGQGTQPQHF
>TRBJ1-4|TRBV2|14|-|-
TGTGCCAGCAGTGATAGCGGATCTAATGAAAAACTGTTTTTT
CASSDSGSNEKLFF
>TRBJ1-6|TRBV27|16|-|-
TGTGCCAGCAGTAGCCGGGGAGGGGTCCAAGGCACACCCCTCCACTTT
CASSSRGGVQGTPLHF
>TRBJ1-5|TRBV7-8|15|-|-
TGTGCCAGCAGCTTAAGCCCGGGTGACAATCAGCCCCAGCATTTT
CASSLSPGDNQPQHF
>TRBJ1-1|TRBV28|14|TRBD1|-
TGTGCCAGCAGTTTAGGGACAGTGAACACTGAAGCTTTCTTT
CASSLGTVNTEAFF
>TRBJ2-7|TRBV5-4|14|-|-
TGTGCCAGCAGCTTGGGTGGCAGGGTTGGCGAGCAGTACTTC
CASSLGGRVGEQYF
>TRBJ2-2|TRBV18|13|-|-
TGTGCCAGCTCACTCAGTCCGACCGGGGAGCTGTTTTTT
CASSLSPTGELFF
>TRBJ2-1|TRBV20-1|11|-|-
TGCAGTGCAGGACTATACAATGAGCAGTTCTTC
CSAGLYNEQFF
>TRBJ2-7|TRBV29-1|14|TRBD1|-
TGCAGCGTCGGTTCCGGGACAGGGTTTGGCGAGCAGTACTTC
CSVGSGTGFGEQYF
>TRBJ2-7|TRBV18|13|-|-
TGTGCCAGCTCACCACGCGAGGGAGGCGAGCAGTACTTC
CASSPREGGEQYF
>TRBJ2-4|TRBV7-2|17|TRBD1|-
TGTGCCAGCAGCTTAGACCGTCCGAGGACAGGCGAAAACATTCAGTACTTC
CASSLDRPRTGENIQYF
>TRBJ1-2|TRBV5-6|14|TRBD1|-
TGTGCCAGCAGCTCGACAGGGGTGGGCTATGGCTACACCTTC
CASSSTGVGYGYTF
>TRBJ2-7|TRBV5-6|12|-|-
TGTGCCAGCAGCTTGATCGGCTACGAGCAGTACTTC
CASSLIGYEQYF
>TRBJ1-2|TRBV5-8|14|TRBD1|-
TGTGCCAGCAGCTCGGACAGGGGGGCCTATGGCTACACCTTC
CASSSDRGAYGYTF
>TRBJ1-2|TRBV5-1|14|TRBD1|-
TGCGCCAGCAGCTCGACAGGACAGGTTGGTGGCTACACCTTC
CASSSTGQVGGYTF
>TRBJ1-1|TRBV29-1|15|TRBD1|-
TGCAGCGGAGGACAGGGAAAGGTTGGTGGTACTGAAGCTTTCTTT
CSGGQGKVGGTEAFF
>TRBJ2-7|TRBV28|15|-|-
TGTGCCAGCAGAAAGGGAAGCAGCCAAAATGGCGAGCAGTACTTC
CASRKGSSQNGEQYF
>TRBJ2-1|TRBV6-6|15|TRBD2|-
TGTGCCAGCAGCTCACCACTAGCGGGGGGGGGCGAGCAGTTCTTC
CASSSPLAGGGEQFF
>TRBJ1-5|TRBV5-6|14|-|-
TGTGCCAGCAGCTTGGGAAGCTCCGGGCAGCCCCAGCATTTT
CASSLGSSGQPQHF
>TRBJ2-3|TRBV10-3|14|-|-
TGTGCCATCAGTGACGGGCTAGCCAGAGATACGCAGTATTTT
CAISDGLARDTQYF